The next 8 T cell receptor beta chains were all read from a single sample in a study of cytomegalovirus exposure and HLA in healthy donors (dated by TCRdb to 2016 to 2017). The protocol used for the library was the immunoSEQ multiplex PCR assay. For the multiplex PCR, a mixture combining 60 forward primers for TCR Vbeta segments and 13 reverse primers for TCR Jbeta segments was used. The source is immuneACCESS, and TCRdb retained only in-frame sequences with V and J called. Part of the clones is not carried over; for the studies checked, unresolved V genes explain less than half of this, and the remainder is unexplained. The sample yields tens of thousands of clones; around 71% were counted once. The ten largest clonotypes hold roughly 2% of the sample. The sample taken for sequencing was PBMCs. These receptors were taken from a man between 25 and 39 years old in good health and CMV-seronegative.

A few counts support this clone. CDR3 region: CASSQGATGSYEQYF. DNA of the CDR3: TGCGCCAGCAGCCAAGGCGCGACAGGGTCCTACGAGCAGTACTTC. The chain uses TRBV4-1 and TRBJ2-7; 7 bases line up with TRBD1. V lost 1 base, J lost 1 base, and 4 bases stayed unmatched. Germline assignment: CDR1 MGHRA and CDR2 YSYEKL. This CDR3 has 15 residues.

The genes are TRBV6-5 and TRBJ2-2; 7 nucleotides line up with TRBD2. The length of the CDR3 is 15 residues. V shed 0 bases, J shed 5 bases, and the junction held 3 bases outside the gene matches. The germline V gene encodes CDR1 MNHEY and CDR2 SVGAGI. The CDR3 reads CASSYSGGVTGELFF. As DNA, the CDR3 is TGTGCCAGCAGTTACTCGGGGGGGGTGACCGGGGAGCTGTTTTTT.

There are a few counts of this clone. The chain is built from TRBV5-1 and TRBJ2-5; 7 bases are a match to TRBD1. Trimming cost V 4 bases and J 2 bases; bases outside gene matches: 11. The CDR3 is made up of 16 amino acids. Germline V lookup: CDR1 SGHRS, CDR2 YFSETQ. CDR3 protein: CASSIGDSTKQETQYF. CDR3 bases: TGCGCCAGCAGCATTGGGGACAGTACTAAACAAGAGACCCAGTACTTC.

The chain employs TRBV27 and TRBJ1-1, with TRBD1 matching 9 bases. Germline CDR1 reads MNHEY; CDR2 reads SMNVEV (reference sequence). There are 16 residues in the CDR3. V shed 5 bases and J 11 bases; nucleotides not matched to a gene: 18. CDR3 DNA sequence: TGTGCCAGCAGTACCGGGACAGGGTTGATGGGGTTCGGGGCTTTCTTT. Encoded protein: CASSTGTGLMGFGAFF.

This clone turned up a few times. CDR3 sequence: CASSPPRGSSYEQYF. The CDR3 DNA reads as TGTGCCAGCAGCCCGCCCCGAGGAAGCTCCTACGAGCAGTACTTC. V is TRBV5-4 and J is TRBJ2-7; D remains ambiguous. The CDR3 consists of 15 residues. Germline CDR1 is SGHNT and CDR2 is YYREEE (reference sequence). Trimming took off 4 bases at V and 0 bases at J, with 14 bases between the two ends.

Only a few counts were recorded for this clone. DNA of the CDR3: TGTGCCAGCAGTGAAGTAGCGGGGGGCAATCAGCCCCAGCATTTT. Its protein product is CASSEVAGGNQPQHF. This rearrangement joins TRBV6-1 to TRBJ1-5; D is perhaps TRBD1 (5 bases). Trimming shortened V by 1 base and J by 2 bases, and 9 bases separated the two germline ends. Germline V gene lookup returns CDR1 MNHNS and CDR2 SASEGT. This CDR3 has 15 residues.

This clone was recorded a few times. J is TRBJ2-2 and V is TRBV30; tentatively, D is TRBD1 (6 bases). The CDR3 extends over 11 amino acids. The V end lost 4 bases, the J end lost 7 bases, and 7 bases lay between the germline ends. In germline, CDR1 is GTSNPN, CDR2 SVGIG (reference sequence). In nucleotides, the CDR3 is TGTGCCTGGAACAGGGACGGGGAGCTGTTTTTT. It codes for CAWNRDGELFF.

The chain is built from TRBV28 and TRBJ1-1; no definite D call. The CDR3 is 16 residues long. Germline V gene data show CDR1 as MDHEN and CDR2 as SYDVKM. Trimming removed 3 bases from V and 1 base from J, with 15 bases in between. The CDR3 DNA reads TGTGCCAGCAGTTTGGGTTGGGGAGGAGAGAACACTGAAGCTTTCTTT. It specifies CASSLGWGGENTEAFF.